Included here is one T cell receptor (beta chain) sequence, with context. TCR beta was sequenced from blood CD8+ and CD4+ T cells. Negative isolation yielded CD8+ and CD4+ T cells; FACS enriched TEMRA cells. The source of the sample is a study of CD8 T cells in Susac syndrome. Random hexamers served to reverse transcribe roughly 0.45 to 1 ug RNA. TCRdb called the immunoSEQ multiplex PCR reads again in MiXCR, with one record for every CDR3 protein. The sample carries around 230,000 distinct CDR3 sequences, around 95% recorded once. This CDR3 is 16 amino acids long. Germline loops: CDR1 LNHDA, CDR2 SQIVND (reference sequence). V was clipped by 3 bases and J by 2 bases, with 16 bases between them.

This sequence was found in a human donor with multiple sclerosis. The gene calls are TRBV19 and TRBJ2-5; possibly TRBD2 for D (6 bases). The sample taken for sequencing was CD4+ T cells from PBMCs. CDR3 sequence reads: CASSIQAGTEQETQYF. The CDR3 DNA sequence: TGTGCCAGTAGTATTCAAGCGGGCACCGAACAAGAGACCCAGTACTTC. Filled out from reference TRBV19 and TRBJ2-5, the complete variable domain reads DGGITQSPKYLFRKEGQNVTLSCEQNLNHDAMYWYRQDPGQGLRLIYYSQIVNDFQKGDIAEGYSVSREKKESFPLTVTSAQKNPTAFYLCASSIQAGTEQETQYFGPGTRLLVL.